The 5 T cell receptor beta chains presented below share a single source sample, sequenced in a study of shared clonotypes between healthy human individuals. Assay used: immunoSEQ multiplex PCR; TCRdb lists only in-frame clones, some missing. The data show 2,500,000 or so clones, with 93% seen just once and more than 0.35% held by the top ten. The specimen sequenced was naive CD4+ T cells from PBMCs. Sample subset: CD45RA+ positively selected. These receptors originate from a man between 18 and 29 years old in good health. Some clones in this sample may be carry-over from other donors' samples.

With respect to this clone: This same CDR3 is encoded by further DNA sequences in the sample. This chain uses TRBV11-2 with TRBJ2-3; 10 bases fit TRBD2. CDR1 and CDR2 (germline): SGHAT, FQNNGV. CDR3 length: 17 residues. J lost 1 base, V lost 1 base, and 5 bases had no gene match. In DNA form, the CDR3 reads TGTGCCAGCAGCTTAGGGCTAGCGGGAGTGGGCACAGATACGCAGTATTTT. As protein: CASSLGLAGVGTDTQYF. Full variable domain (rest looked up from reference TRBV11-2 and TRBJ2-3): EAGVAQSPRYKIIEKRQSVAFWCNPISGHATLYWYQQILGQGPKLLIQFQNNGVVDDSQLPKDRFSAERLKGVDSTLKIQPAKLEDSAVYLCASSLGLAGVGTDTQYFGPGTRLTVL.

The chain joins TRBV6-6 to TRBJ2-7; D possibly matches TRBD1 or TRBD2 (5 bases each). Between the trimmed V and J ends, which lost 6 bases and 3 bases, there was a span of 15 bases. The germline CDR1 and CDR2 sequences are MNHNY and SVGAGI (reference sequence). This CDR3 is built from 14 residues. This CDR3 reads CASSPGRQNYEQYF. CDR3 in DNA: TGTGCCAGCAGCCCGGGACGGCAGAACTACGAGCAGTACTTC.

The rearrangement links TRBV7-2 to TRBJ2-1; the D is unclear. Germline V CDR1 and CDR2: SGHTA, FQGNSA. CDR3 size: 12 residues. Trimming took off 0 bases at V and 6 bases at J, with 3 bases between the two ends. The CDR3 loop is CASSLASNEQFF. The CDR3 DNA reads TGTGCCAGCAGCTTAGCTAGCAATGAGCAGTTCTTC.

The gene calls are TRBV5-4 and TRBJ2-5; D is uncertain. CDR1 is SGHNT and CDR2 is YYREEE in the germline V gene (reference sequence). The CDR3 is made up of 13 amino acids. Trimming took 0 bases from V and 5 from J, leaving 8 bases between them. The CDR3 sequence is CASSLDRSETQYF. The CDR3 nucleotides are TGTGCCAGCAGCTTGGATCGGAGCGAGACCCAGTACTTC.

Remarks on this clone: Other DNA sequences in the same sample also yield this CDR3. The chain combines TRBV7-9 with TRBJ1-5; weak D call: TRBD1 (6 bases). Germline loops: CDR1 SEHNR, CDR2 FQNEAQ (reference sequence). V lost 5 bases and J 2 bases, leaving 7 bases between the germline ends. The CDR3 extends over 13 amino acids. In nucleotides, the CDR3 is TGTGCCAGCAGCCGGACAGGCAATCAGCCCCAGCATTTT. It is translated as CASSRTGNQPQHF.